The 20 T cell receptor beta chains in this list originate from one sample, sequenced in a study of blood T cell repertoires in COVID-19. Only in-frame clones appear in the TCRdb table, and some are missing; sequencing was by immunoSEQ multiplex PCR. The sample consists of 75,000 to 95,000 clones, around nine tenths of them appearing once. The sample comprised peripheral blood. These receptors were collected from a man aged 60 to 75 with acute or convalescent COVID-19.

V gene TRBV15 combines with J gene TRBJ1-1; a possible D gene is TRBD1 (6 bases). The CDR3 runs 16 residues. Deletions cut 5 bases from V and 11 bases from J, with 27 bases between. Germline V CDR1 and CDR2: LNHNV, YYDKDF (reference sequence). The DNA for the CDR3 is TGTGCCACCAGCCAATTTTCAGGGGATGGTGGACGCACGGCTTTCTTT. It codes for CATSQFSGDGGRTAFF.

The chain joins TRBV7-2 to TRBJ1-2, with 7 bases fitting TRBD1. The CDR3 length is 14 residues. Germline V lookup: CDR1 SGHTA, CDR2 FQGNSA. V gave up 1 base and J gave up 4 bases; unmatched junction bases: 3. CDR3 DNA: TGTGCCAGCAGCTTAGGACAGGGAGGCTATGGCTACACCTTC. It is translated as CASSLGQGGYGYTF.

The chain employs TRBV5-6 and TRBJ2-5; D ambiguous. The CDR3 length is 12 residues. Between the trimmed V and J ends, which lost 1 base and 5 bases, there was a span of 6 bases. Germline V CDR1 and CDR2: SGHDT, YYEEEE. As DNA, the CDR3 is TGTGCCAGCAGCTTGAATCTGGAGACCCAGTACTTC. Its translation: CASSLNLETQYF.

V usage is TRBV9 and J usage is TRBJ1-2, with D possibly TRBD1 on 5 matching bases. CDR3 length: 17 residues. The V end was cut by 3 bases, the J end by 8 bases, with 26 bases between. Germline CDR1 SGDLS, CDR2 YYNGEE. CDR3 coding DNA: TGTGCCAGCAGCGCTTTTGACAGCCTTGCCTCTATGCGGGGCTACACCTTC. Its protein is CASSAFDSLASMRGYTF.

The V gene is TRBV29-1, the J gene TRBJ1-2; D remains ambiguous. Germline CDR1 is SQVTM and CDR2 is ANQGSEA. The CDR3 spans 16 residues. V was pared by 1 base and J by 2 bases, with 17 bases between. The chain's CDR3 is CSVEGALGGGNYGYTF. Written as DNA, the CDR3 is TGCAGCGTTGAAGGCGCTCTAGGAGGCGGAAACTATGGCTACACCTTC.

This clone came up a few times. The rearrangement joins TRBV7-2 to TRBJ2-1; perhaps TRBD2 as D (7 bases). The CDR3 totals 15 residues. Trimming removed 6 bases at V and 9 bases at J, with 21 bases between. The germline V gene encodes CDR1 SGHTA and CDR2 FQGNSA. This chain's CDR3 is CASSITGGAAIEQFF. CDR3 DNA sequence: TGTGCCAGCAGTATAACTGGGGGGGCCGCCATTGAGCAGTTCTTC.

This chain joins TRBV4-3 and TRBJ1-1, with 8 bases lining up with TRBD1. In germline, CDR1 is LGHNA, CDR2 YSLEER. V was pared by 0 bases and J by 10 bases, with 10 bases of the junction left unmatched. The CDR3 has 15 residues. Here the CDR3 reads CASSQESGGSHGAFF. DNA for the CDR3: TGCGCCAGCAGCCAAGAATCAGGGGGCTCGCATGGAGCTTTCTTT.

The V call is TRBV3-1 (or the pseudogene TRBV3-2), the J call TRBJ1-4, with TRBD1 as a possible D gene (6 bases). CDR1 and CDR2 (germline): LGHDT, YNNKEL (reference sequence). The CDR3 totals 17 residues. V gave up 4 bases and J gave up 7 bases, with 22 bases separating them. The CDR3 region is CASSPGYHSGGFEKLFF. CDR3 coding DNA: TGTGCCAGCAGCCCAGGATACCATTCTGGGGGCTTTGAAAAACTGTTTTTT.

The chain is built from TRBV12-5 and TRBJ1-2; the D is unclear. CDR1 and CDR2 (germline): LGHNT, FRNRAP. CDR3 length equals 16 residues. The germline V and J ends were trimmed by 7 bases and 4 bases, with 22 bases remaining between them. The CDR3 DNA reads as TGTGCTAGTGCCTCTTTCGGGGAGCCCTCGGGCTATGGCTACACCTTC. Translating gives CASASFGEPSGYGYTF.

CDR3 DNA sequence: TGTGCTAGTGGTTCCCGACTAGCGGGTTCGAACACCGGGGAGCTGTTTTTT. Translation: CASGSRLAGSNTGELFF. The chain joins TRBV12-5 to TRBJ2-2; TRBD2 aligns across 10 bases. J was trimmed by 0 bases and V by 4 bases; bases with no gene match: 5. Germline loops: CDR1 LGHNT, CDR2 FRNRAP. The CDR3 length is 17 residues.

The chain carries TRBV7-9 and TRBJ1-1, with unresolved D. V lost 8 bases and J 1 base, leaving 8 bases between the germline ends. CDR1 and CDR2 from the germline V gene are SEHNR and FQNEAQ (reference sequence). This CDR3 is built from 12 residues. CDR3: CASEVGNTEAFF. The CDR3 region has the DNA TGTGCCAGCGAGGTGGGGAACACTGAAGCTTTCTTT. The full variable domain, its missing parts supplied by reference TRBV7-9 and TRBJ1-1, is DTGVSQNPRHKITKRGQNVTFRCDPISEHNRLYWYRQTLGQGPEFLTYFQNEAQLEKSRLLSDRFSAERPKGSFSTLEIQRTEQGDSAMYLCASEVGNTEAFFGQGTRLTVV.

This clone has just one count. The J gene is TRBJ2-5, the V gene TRBV12-5; 11 bases match TRBD1. Germline V gives CDR1 LGHNT, CDR2 FRNRAP. Germline trimming cut 6 bases from V and 4 bases from J; bases unmatched to any gene: 10. The CDR3 contains 16 residues. CDR3 sequence (DNA): TGTGCTAGTGGCCGCAGCGGACAGGGGGCAGGAGAGACCCAGTACTTC. Encoded protein: CASGRSGQGAGETQYF.

This clone showed up just once. The CDR3 sequence: CASSLVTGVNEKLFF. In DNA form, the CDR3 reads TGTGCCAGCAGCTTAGTGACAGGGGTTAATGAAAAACTGTTTTTT. V and J are TRBV7-8 and TRBJ1-4; 8 bases fit TRBD1. V was pared by 1 base and J by 4 bases, with 2 bases of the junction left unmatched. The CDR3 is 15 residues long. Germline V gene data show CDR1 as SGHVS and CDR2 as FQNEAQ.

The chain couples TRBV4-3 to TRBJ1-2; tentatively, D is TRBD1 (5 bases). CDR1 is LGHNA, CDR2 YSLEER, per germline. With 4 bases removed from V and 5 bases from J, the gap between germline ends came to 17 bases. This CDR3 spans 15 amino acids. In nucleotides, the CDR3 is TGCGCCAGCAGCCCCAAGGTGGGGGGGTATTATGGCTACACCTTC. Translation gives CASSPKVGGYYGYTF.

The V call is TRBV6-5, the J call TRBJ2-1; no clear D gene. Trimming took off 2 bases at V and 3 bases at J, with 5 bases between the two ends. Germline V gene lookup returns CDR1 MNHEY and CDR2 SVGAGI. This CDR3 is 13 amino acids long. CDR3 nucleotides: TGTGCCAGCAGTTACAGCGACTACAATGAGCAGTTCTTC. Protein product: CASSYSDYNEQFF.

The chain has TRBV25-1 and TRBJ1-1, with 9 nucleotides matching TRBD1. The V segment lost 7 bases and the J segment 6 bases; nucleotides outside the gene matches: 3. The germline V gene has CDR1 MGHDK and CDR2 SYGVNS. The length of the CDR3 is 12 residues. This chain's CDR3 is CASTDRGAEAFF. CDR3 sequence (DNA): TGTGCCAGCACTGACAGGGGGGCTGAAGCTTTCTTT.

This chain joins TRBV5-6 and TRBJ1-1, with D unresolved. The CDR3 has 13 residues. V shed 0 bases and J shed 10 bases, with 13 bases lying between them. Looked up from germline, CDR1 is SGHDT and CDR2 is YYEEEE. CDR3 DNA sequence: TGTGCCAGCAGCTTGGCCGGGGAGGGAGGAGCTTTCTTT. This translates into CASSLAGEGGAFF. The full variable domain, completed using reference TRBV5-6 and TRBJ1-1, is DAGVTQSPTHLIKTRGQQVTLRCSPKSGHDTVSWYQQALGQGPQFIFQYYEEEERQRGNFPDRFSGHQFPNYSSELNVNALLLGDSALYLCASSLAGEGGAFFGQGTRLTVV.

The chain links TRBV11-2 to TRBJ1-4; perhaps TRBD1 as D (6 bases). The CDR3 contains 17 residues. Trimming removed 1 base from V and 0 bases from J, with 12 bases in between. The germline CDR1 and CDR2 sequences are SGHAT and FQNNGV. The CDR3 spells CASSLASRQATNEKLFF. CDR3 nucleotides: TGTGCCAGCAGCTTAGCTTCCCGACAGGCAACTAATGAAAAACTGTTTTTT.

V usage is TRBV7-2 and J usage is TRBJ1-6; a possible D gene is TRBD1 (5 bases). The CDR3 contains 14 residues. Trimming left V 4 bases short and J 6 bases short, with 10 bases between. The germline gives CDR1 SGHTA, CDR2 FQGNSA. The DNA of the CDR3 is TGTGCCAGCAGCTCAAGACAGAGTAATTCACCCCTCCACTTT. This codes for CASSSRQSNSPLHF.

The V gene is TRBV7-2, the J gene TRBJ1-1, with TRBD1 matching over 8 bases. Germline values: CDR1 SGHTA, CDR2 FQGNSA. After removal of 3 bases from V and 5 bases from J, the junction contained 5 bases not matched to a gene. The CDR3 extends over 14 amino acids. This chain's CDR3 is CASSFGQGGTEAFF. The DNA of the CDR3 is TGTGCCAGCAGCTTCGGACAGGGAGGGACTGAAGCTTTCTTT.